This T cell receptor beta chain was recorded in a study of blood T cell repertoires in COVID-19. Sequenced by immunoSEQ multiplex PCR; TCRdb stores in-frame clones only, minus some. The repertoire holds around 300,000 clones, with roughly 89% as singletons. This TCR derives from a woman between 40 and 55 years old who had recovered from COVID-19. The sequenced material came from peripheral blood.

The CDR3 sequence: CASSRAAGETQYF. The CDR3 region has the DNA TGCGCCAGTTCACGGGCAGCGGGAGAGACCCAGTACTTC. The genes are TRBV5-1 and TRBJ2-5; possibly TRBD2 for D (6 bases). V was shortened by 8 bases and J by 4 bases, with 15 bases between the two germline ends. Germline CDR1 SGHRS, CDR2 YFSETQ. This CDR3 has 13 residues.